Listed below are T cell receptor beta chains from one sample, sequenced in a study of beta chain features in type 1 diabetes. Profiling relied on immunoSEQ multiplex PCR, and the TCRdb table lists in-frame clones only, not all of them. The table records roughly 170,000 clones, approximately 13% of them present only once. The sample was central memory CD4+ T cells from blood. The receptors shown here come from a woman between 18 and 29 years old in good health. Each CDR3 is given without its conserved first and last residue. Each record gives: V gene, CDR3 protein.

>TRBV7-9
ASRTTGGYEQY
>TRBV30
AWSHRGGSTEAF
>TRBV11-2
ASSQNGGPGYT
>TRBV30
AWSLAGNQPQH
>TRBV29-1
SVGQGSVTDTQY
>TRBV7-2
ASSRTRQETQY
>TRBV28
ASSLSERQETQY
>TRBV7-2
ASSLVYRGLEQY
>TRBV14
ASSQDLTGVIMNTEAF
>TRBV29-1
SVYGGGYT
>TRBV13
ATAGGPSETQY
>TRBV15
ATRGGNYGYT
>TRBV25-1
ASSEGDFTNYGYT
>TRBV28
ASSQLPRAGSGYT
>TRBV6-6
ASSYIGGAGYEQY
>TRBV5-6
ASSLLSNLADYEQY
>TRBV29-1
GGQGVYANEKLF
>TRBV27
ASRPIQGSGYNEQF
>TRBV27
ASRDRTNYGYT
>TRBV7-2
ASSPQGAAGELF
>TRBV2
ASLRGVETDTQY
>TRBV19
ASRDHAGKGYGEQY
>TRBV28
ASSSVAGLKNIQY
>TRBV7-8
ASSSYRGKEKLF
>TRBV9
ASSVAGQVLYNEQF
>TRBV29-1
SADGLAGNTIY
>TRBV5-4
ASSLVDTLVDGYT
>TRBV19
ASRLAGGNEQF
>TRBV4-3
ASSQGAQGNQPQH
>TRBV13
ASSLVGRFEQY
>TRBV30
AWSRLFNEQF
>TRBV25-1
ASSEYRGTEAF
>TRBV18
ASSPVNSGSSSYEQY
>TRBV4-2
ASSPEGRGFAGNTIY
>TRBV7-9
ASSPLSRDSYNEQF
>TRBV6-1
ASSAYIYNEQF
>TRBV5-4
ASSYLGREQF
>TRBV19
ASSLAGRANEQF
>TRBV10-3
AIRNFPGGSNTEAF
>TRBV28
ASLTGSGANVLT
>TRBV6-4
ASSEDPGQGPNQPQH